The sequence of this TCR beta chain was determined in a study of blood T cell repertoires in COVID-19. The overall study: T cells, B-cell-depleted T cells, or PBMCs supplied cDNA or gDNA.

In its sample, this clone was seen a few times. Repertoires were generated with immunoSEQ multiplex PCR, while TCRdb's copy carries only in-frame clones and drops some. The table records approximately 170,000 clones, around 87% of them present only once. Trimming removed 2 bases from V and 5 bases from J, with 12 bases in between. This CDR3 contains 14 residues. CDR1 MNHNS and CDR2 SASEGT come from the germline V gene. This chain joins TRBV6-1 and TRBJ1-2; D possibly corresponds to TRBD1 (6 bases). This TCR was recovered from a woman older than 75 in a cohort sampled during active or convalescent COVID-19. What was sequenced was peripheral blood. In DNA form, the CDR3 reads TGTGCCAGCAGTGAACGGGGGGGCGCTTATGGCTACACCTTC. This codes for CASSERGGAYGYTF.